Given below is one T cell receptor (beta chain) in context. As yet, its antigen is unknown. With UMIs, 5'RACE template switching was used to make TCR beta cDNA. Following a re-call of the 5' RACE reads, TCRdb has one entry per CDR3 protein and lacks DNA. Its listing shows a few hundred thousand distinct CDR3 sequences. The CDR3 has 13 residues. Germline CDR1 and CDR2: MNHNY and SVGAGI (reference sequence). The data were obtained in a study of T cells expressing NK-cell markers. Study information: CD3+CD56+NKG2C+, CD3+CD56+NKG2C- and CD3+CD56-NKG2C+ T cells, once sorted, supplied the TCR beta repertoires. In the group of eight sequenced donors, seven were HCMV-seropositive and one was seronegative. Study results and caveats: The leading position in the CD3+CD56-NKG2C+ fraction of a handful of donors also went to these clonotypes.

The chain couples TRBV6-6 to TRBJ1-5; TCRdb's D gene call, TRBD1, goes unchecked for lack of DNA. The TCR comes from a man between 18 and 69 years old in good health. Sequencing was performed on blood T cells: a sorted CD56 or NKG2C T cell subset, CD4+ or CD8+ T cells, or bulk PBMC T cells (not recorded which). The CDR3 reads CAGTGGTGQPQHF.